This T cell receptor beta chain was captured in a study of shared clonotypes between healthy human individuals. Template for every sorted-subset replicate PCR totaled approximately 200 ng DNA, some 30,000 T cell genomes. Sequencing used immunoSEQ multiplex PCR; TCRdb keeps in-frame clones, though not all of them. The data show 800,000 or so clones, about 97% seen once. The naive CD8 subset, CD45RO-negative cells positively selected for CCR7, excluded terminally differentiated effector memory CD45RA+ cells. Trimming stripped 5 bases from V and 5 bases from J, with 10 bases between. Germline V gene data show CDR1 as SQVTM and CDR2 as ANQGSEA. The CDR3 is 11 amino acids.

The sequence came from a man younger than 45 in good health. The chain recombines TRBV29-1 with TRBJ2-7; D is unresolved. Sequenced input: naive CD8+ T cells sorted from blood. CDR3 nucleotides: TGCAGCGTTCGAGGCCGGGACGAGCAGTACTTC. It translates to CSVRGRDEQYF.